In this sample, the clone carrying this TCR beta chain turned up a few times. Its target is unknown. Stated time point: persistent/refractory GD, antithyroid drugs over 5 years with positive TRAb. Scientists built the TCR library using RNA that was extracted from PBMCs. Patient provenance is recorded as an endocrinology department in Xi'an, China. CDR3-region Arm-PCR and iRepertoire HTBI primers produced the TCR beta libraries. TCRdb used MiXCR to reprocess the multiplex PCR reads, holding one entry per CDR3 protein. The sample holds roughly 400,000 distinct CDR3 sequences; roughly a fifth are singletons and the top ten take roughly an eighth. This CDR3 contains 15 residues. Germline V gene data show CDR1 as MNHNS and CDR2 as SASEGT. Trimming took 6 bases from V and 0 from J, leaving 11 bases between them. The data derive from a study of regulatory T cells in long-lasting Graves disease. Study results and caveats: Exclusively peripheral blood, rather than thyroid tissue, was studied. Newly diagnosed Graves' patients had higher TCR diversity than persistent ones.

The gene calls are TRBV6-1 and TRBJ1-4; unclear D gene. The source material was peripheral blood mononuclear cells (PBMCs), sampled when the disease was refractory, from a patient treated with antithyroid drugs. This TCR derives from a female donor with Graves disease. The CDR3 DNA sequence: TGTGCCAGCAGGGGCTCGGCGACAACTAATGAAAAACTGTTTTTT. Protein product: CASRGSATTNEKLFF.